A single sample gave rise to the 27 T cell receptor beta chains below, sequenced in a study of blood T cell repertoires in COVID-19. Assay used: immunoSEQ multiplex PCR; TCRdb lists only in-frame clones, some missing. The table records 200,000 to 300,000 clones, 65% to 85% of them present only once. The sample was peripheral blood. The receptors stem from a human donor in a cohort sampled during active COVID-19.

As DNA, the CDR3 is TGTGCCAGCAGCCAAGATGGTAGCGGGGGGGGAGATACGCAGTATTTT. Encoded protein: CASSQDGSGGGDTQYF. This chain connects TRBV4-2 to TRBJ2-3; 11 bases line up with TRBD2. In germline, CDR1 is LGHNA, CDR2 YNFKEQ. The V gene end was trimmed by 0 bases and the J gene end by 5 bases; junction bases not matched to a gene: 4. The CDR3 covers 16 residues.

V gene TRBV19 combines with J gene TRBJ1-2; TRBD1 matches 7 bases. The trim removed 2 bases at V and 6 bases at J, leaving 21 bases unmatched. This CDR3 is built from 19 residues. CDR1 is LNHDA and CDR2 is SQIVND in the germline V gene (reference sequence). CDR3 region: CASSIRSGTDRAYPHGYTF. The CDR3 DNA reads as TGTGCCAGTAGTATAAGGTCGGGAACCGACAGGGCTTATCCCCATGGCTACACCTTC.

This clone was seen a single time. This chain uses TRBV6-5 with TRBJ1-1; D gene unclear. The CDR3 is 14 amino acids. The ends were cut back, 8 bases at V and 5 bases at J, with 18 bases in the middle. The germline gives CDR1 MNHEY, CDR2 SVGAGI. The CDR3 coding sequence is TGTGCCAGCCTAAGTTCCAAGCGAGGGACTGAAGCTTTCTTT. Translating it yields CASLSSKRGTEAFF.

The chain joins TRBV5-4 to TRBJ1-3; tentative D call: TRBD1 (6 bases). Trimming removed 3 bases at V and 4 bases at J, with 29 bases between. The CDR3 sequence is 20 residues long. CDR1 is SGHNT, CDR2 YYREEE, per germline (reference sequence). CDR3 DNA sequence: TGTGCCAGCAGCTCCCTTCTAGTCAGGGGACGGCATGATAAGGGAAACACCATATATTTT. Protein sequence: CASSSLLVRGRHDKGNTIYF.

V gene TRBV7-3 combines with J gene TRBJ2-3; possible D gene TRBD2, 5 bases. Germline CDR1 reads SGHTA; CDR2 reads FQGTGA. CDR3 size: 14 residues. V lost 6 bases to trimming and J lost 2 bases, with 12 bases between them. CDR3: CASSRSGNTDTQYF. DNA of the CDR3: TGTGCCAGCAGTCGAAGCGGCAACACAGATACGCAGTATTTT.

V gene TRBV27 combines with J gene TRBJ1-5; 7 nucleotides align to TRBD1. In germline, CDR1 is MNHEY, CDR2 SMNVEV (reference sequence). CDR3 length: 16 amino acids. The CDR3 region has the DNA TGTGATTACTCTCTTATACAGGGGAAGCCGCATCAGCCCCAGCATTTT. It yields the protein CDYSLIQGKPHQPQHF.

This chain joins TRBV19 and TRBJ1-2; 9 bases align to TRBD1. Unmatched junction bases numbered 8, after V lost 5 bases and J lost 4 bases. This CDR3 region has 15 residues. Germline V gene lookup returns CDR1 LNHDA and CDR2 SQIVND (reference sequence). This CDR3 reads CASSSGQGTAYGYTF. The DNA for the CDR3 is TGTGCCAGTAGTTCTGGACAGGGGACTGCCTATGGCTACACCTTC.

The genes are TRBV6-5 and TRBJ2-1; D uncertain. Germline CDR1 is MNHEY and CDR2 is SVGAGI. V was shortened by 7 bases and J by 5 bases, with 6 bases between the two germline ends. CDR3 size: 11 residues. The CDR3 bases are TGTGCCAGCATCAGGAACAATGAGCAGTTCTTC. Its translation: CASIRNNEQFF.

This sequence joins TRBV12-5 and TRBJ1-2; 9 bases agree with TRBD1. Germline CDR1 and CDR2: LGHNT and FRNRAP. J lost 2 bases, V lost 3 bases, and 4 bases had no gene match. CDR3 length: 15 residues. In DNA, the CDR3 is TGTGCTAGTGGTTTTACAGGGGGCCTAAACTATGGCTACACCTTC. Residues: CASGFTGGLNYGYTF.

Only a few counts were recorded for this clone. This chain uses TRBV14 with TRBJ2-7; D uncertain. V was cut by 0 bases and J by 0 bases, with 15 bases left in between. The germline gives CDR1 SGHDN, CDR2 FVKESK. The CDR3 has 17 amino acids. The CDR3 sequence is CASSQEYNVISSYEQYF. The CDR3 DNA reads as TGTGCCAGCAGCCAAGAGTATAACGTCATTAGCTCCTACGAGCAGTACTTC.

The rearrangement links TRBV28 to TRBJ2-1; 9 bases agree with TRBD2. Germline V CDR1 and CDR2: MDHEN, SYDVKM. There are 17 residues in the CDR3. Trimming took 5 bases from V and 7 from J; bases not matched to a gene: 15. The DNA for the CDR3 is TGTGCCAGCAGTCCTCCCCTTGGGCGGGGGGGCCGGAATGAGCAGTTCTTC. Translated: CASSPPLGRGGRNEQFF.

V gene TRBV9 combines with J gene TRBJ1-4; perhaps TRBD1 as D (6 bases). Trimming pared 4 bases from V and 10 bases from J, leaving 20 bases between. The CDR3 covers 15 residues. The germline CDR1 and CDR2 sequences are SGDLS and YYNGEE. CDR3 sequence reads: CASSPPGASAGKLFF. The CDR3 nucleotides are TGTGCCAGCAGCCCCCCAGGGGCGAGCGCCGGAAAACTGTTTTTT.

The rearrangement uses TRBV24-1 and TRBJ1-2; possibly TRBD1 for D (6 bases). The CDR3 has 15 residues. V was cut by 5 bases and J by 0 bases, with 12 bases left in between. Looked up from germline, CDR1 is KGHDR and CDR2 is SFDVKD. For the CDR3, the DNA is TGTGCCACCAGTGGTGCGGACAGCGCTAACTATGGCTACACCTTC. Translating gives CATSGADSANYGYTF.

The gene calls are TRBV28 and TRBJ2-7; D perhaps matches TRBD1 (6 bases). Germline values: CDR1 MDHEN, CDR2 SYDVKM. The germline V and J ends were trimmed by 5 bases and 3 bases, with 17 bases remaining between them. This CDR3 spans 15 amino acids. The CDR3 protein is CASSPGATQVYEQYF. Here the CDR3 DNA reads TGTGCCAGCAGTCCAGGGGCTACACAGGTCTACGAGCAGTACTTC.

The chain couples TRBV19 to TRBJ1-5; D is uncertain. Between the trimmed V and J ends, which lost 4 bases and 0 bases, there was a span of 10 bases. This CDR3 comprises 15 residues. In germline, CDR1 is LNHDA, CDR2 SQIVND (reference sequence). CDR3 sequence (DNA): TGTGCCAGTAGTAAACAGCCTTATAGCAATCAGCCCCAGCATTTT. This translates into CASSKQPYSNQPQHF.

The chain joins TRBV5-5 to TRBJ1-2; TRBD1 agrees at 12 bases. The CDR3 is 16 amino acids. CDR1 SGHKS and CDR2 YYEKEE come from the germline V gene (reference sequence). The J segment lost 12 bases and the V segment lost 4 bases, leaving 16 bases of the junction unmatched. CDR3 nucleotides: TGTGCCAGCAGCACTGGAATGGGACAGGGGGCATTGGGCGACACCTTC. This translates into CASSTGMGQGALGDTF.

A single count supports this clone. This chain connects TRBV23-1 to TRBJ2-7; the D gene is possibly TRBD1 (6 bases). TRBV23-1 is recorded as an ORF, its role being uncertain. This CDR3 is built from 13 residues. Between the trimmed V and J ends, which lost 9 bases and 2 bases, there was a span of 14 bases. CDR3 DNA: TGCGCCAGGTGTGGGCAGGGGCCCTACGAGCAGTACTTC. Translated, it gives CARCGQGPYEQYF.

This clone was counted only a few times. This chain links TRBV27 with TRBJ1-5; TRBD1 matches at 7 bases. V lost 6 bases and J lost 5; bases outside the gene matches: 4. Germline V gives CDR1 MNHEY, CDR2 SMNVEV (reference sequence). The CDR3 loop spans 13 amino acids. The CDR3: CASSLDRDQPQHF. In DNA, the CDR3 is TGTGCCAGCAGCCTCGACAGGGATCAGCCCCAGCATTTT.

The V gene is TRBV9, the J gene TRBJ1-2, with 7 bases aligning to TRBD1. Germline-derived CDR1 and CDR2 are SGDLS and YYNGEE. J was trimmed by 7 bases and V by 4 bases; bases with no gene match: 7. The CDR3 loop spans 13 amino acids. The CDR3 DNA reads TGTGCCAGCAGCAGATGGCAGGGGGTTGGCTACACCTTC. Translation gives CASSRWQGVGYTF.

The gene calls are TRBV15 and TRBJ2-3, with TRBD2 identical over 7 bases. Germline V gene data show CDR1 as LNHNV and CDR2 as YYDKDF (reference sequence). V shed 1 base and J 0 bases; nucleotides not matched to a gene: 7. CDR3 length: 17 amino acids. CDR3 sequence (DNA): TGTGCCACCAGCAGAGTCCCGGGGGGATTTAGCACAGATACGCAGTATTTT. Translation gives CATSRVPGGFSTDTQYF.

The chain recombines TRBV11-2 with TRBJ1-2; tentative D call: TRBD1 (5 bases). The V gene's germline CDR1 is SGHAT and CDR2 FQNNGV. The CDR3 has 14 amino acids. Trimming pared 5 bases from V and 3 bases from J, leaving 13 bases between. In DNA, the CDR3 is TGTGCCAGCAGCCCGCAGGGTCTAGACTATGGCTACACCTTC. It is translated as CASSPQGLDYGYTF.

This clone was detected only once. The rearrangement links TRBV5-1 to TRBJ1-2; possibly TRBD1 for D (5 bases). CDR3 length: 15 residues. The V end lost 0 bases, the J end lost 4 bases, and 13 bases lay between the germline ends. Germline V gene sequence: CDR1 SGHRS, CDR2 YFSETQ. Here the CDR3 DNA reads TGCGCCAGCAGCTTGGGACACGGGGGAGGCTATGGCTACACCTTC. Translation gives CASSLGHGGGYGYTF. Looking up the rest from reference TRBV5-1 and TRBJ1-2 gives the full variable domain: KAGVTQTPRYLIKTRGQQVTLSCSPISGHRSVSWYQQTPGQGLQFLFEYFSETQRNKGNFPGRFSGRQFSNSRSEMNVSTLELGDSALYLCASSLGHGGGYGYTFGSGTRLTVV.

The gene calls are TRBV2 and TRBJ2-1; 14 positions match TRBD2. CDR1 SNHLY and CDR2 FYNNEI come from the germline V gene. The CDR3 covers 15 residues. Germline trimming cut 5 bases from V and 8 bases from J; bases unmatched to any gene: 5. The CDR3: CASSRLAGGSDEQFF. CDR3 DNA: TGTGCCAGCAGTAGACTAGCGGGAGGGTCAGATGAGCAGTTCTTC.

The chain combines TRBV5-1 with TRBJ2-7; 9 bases line up with TRBD2. V was pared by 4 bases and J by 5 bases, with 10 bases of the junction left unmatched. CDR1 is SGHRS, CDR2 YFSETQ, per germline. The length of the CDR3 is 15 residues. As DNA, the CDR3 is TGCGCCAGCAGCCCGGAGGGTAGCGGGAGAGACGAGCAGTACTTC. Amino acid sequence: CASSPEGSGRDEQYF.

The sample holds a few counts of this clone. The genes are TRBV6-5 and TRBJ1-1; D remains unclear. Germline values: CDR1 MNHEY, CDR2 SVGAGI. This CDR3 is 14 amino acids long. V was clipped by 1 base and J by 1 base, with 7 bases between them. For the CDR3, the DNA is TGTGCCAGCAGTTACTTACACACGAACACTGAAGCTTTCTTT. This gives the protein CASSYLHTNTEAFF.

V gene TRBV11-3 combines with J gene TRBJ2-1; maybe TRBD2 (7 bases). Germline V gene sequence: CDR1 SGHNT, CDR2 YENEEA. The V end was cut by 4 bases, the J end by 6 bases, with 16 bases between. The CDR3 has 15 amino acids. The CDR3: CASSSLRGGPNEQFF. The CDR3 bases are TGTGCCAGCAGCTCGCTGAGGGGGGGCCCCAATGAGCAGTTCTTC. The whole variable domain, remainder taken from reference TRBV11-3 and TRBJ2-1, is EAGVVQSPRYKIIEKKQPVAFWCNPISGHNTLYWYLQNLGQGPELLIRYENEEAVDDSQLPKDRFSAERLKGVDSTLKIQPAELGDSAVYLCASSSLRGGPNEQFFGPGTRLTVL.

This clone occurred once. This chain uses TRBV7-9 with TRBJ2-2; 8 nucleotides match TRBD1. Germline assignment: CDR1 SEHNR and CDR2 FQNEAQ (reference sequence). The V and J ends lost 3 bases and 4 bases, in that order; junction bases with no gene match: 4. The CDR3 length is 15 residues. The CDR3 protein is CASSLTGVSTGELFF. The CDR3 DNA sequence: TGTGCCAGCAGCTTGACAGGGGTTAGCACCGGGGAGCTGTTTTTT.